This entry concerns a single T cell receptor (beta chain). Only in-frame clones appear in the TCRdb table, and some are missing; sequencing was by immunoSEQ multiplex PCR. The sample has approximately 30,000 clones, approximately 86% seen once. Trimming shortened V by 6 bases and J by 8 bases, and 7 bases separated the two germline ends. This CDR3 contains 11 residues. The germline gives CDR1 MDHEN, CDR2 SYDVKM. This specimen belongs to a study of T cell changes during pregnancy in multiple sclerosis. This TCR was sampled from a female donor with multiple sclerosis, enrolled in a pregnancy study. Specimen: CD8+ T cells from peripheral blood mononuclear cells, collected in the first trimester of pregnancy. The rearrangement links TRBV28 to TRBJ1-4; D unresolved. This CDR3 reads CASSRLEKLFF. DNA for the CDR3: TGTGCCAGCAGCCGCCTAGAAAAACTGTTTTTT.